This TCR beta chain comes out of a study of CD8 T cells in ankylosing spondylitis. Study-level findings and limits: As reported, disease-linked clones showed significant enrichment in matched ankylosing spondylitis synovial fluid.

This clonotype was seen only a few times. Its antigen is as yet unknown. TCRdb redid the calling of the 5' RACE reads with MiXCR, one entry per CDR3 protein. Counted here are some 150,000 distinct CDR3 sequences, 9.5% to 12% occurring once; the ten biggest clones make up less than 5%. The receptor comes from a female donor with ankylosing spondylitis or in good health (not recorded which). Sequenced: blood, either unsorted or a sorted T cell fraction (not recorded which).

The CDR3 region has the DNA TGTGCCAGCAGTGGCTTCGGGACAGACCCAAAAAAATATGAACGCACCGGGGAGCTGTTTTTT. The encoded protein is CASSGFGTDPKKYERTGELFF. This chain links TRBV9 with TRBJ2-2, with TRBD1 matching 7 bases. The germline V gene encodes CDR1 SGDLS and CDR2 YYNGEE. The CDR3 extends over 21 amino acids. The trim removed 5 bases at V and 4 bases at J, leaving 26 bases unmatched.